The following is a T cell receptor (beta chain) sequence with its context. Its antigen remains unknown. The same CDR3 also results from other DNA sequences found in this sample. Germline CDR1 is MNHEY and CDR2 is SVGAGI. Losses at the gene ends were 5 bases for V and 3 bases for J; bases not matched to a gene: 4. The CDR3 sequence is 13 residues long. Only in-frame clones appear in the TCRdb table, and some are missing; sequencing was by immunoSEQ multiplex PCR. Among approximately 2.5 million clones listed, around 90% were seen once. The sample is drawn from a study of shared clonotypes between healthy human individuals. The study separated CD4+ cells into CD45RA+ naive and CD45RA-negative memory subsets. The study's findings and limits: The study generally estimated greater richness for naive than memory subsets. Unshared clonotypes carried lower generation probabilities than those common to all four donors. Naive CD4 clonotype sharing across a few donors was around 5%.

This sequence originates from a man younger than 35 in good health. The sample comprised naive CD4+ T cells sorted from blood. Described subset: CD45RA+ positively selected. V gene TRBV6-5 combines with J gene TRBJ2-7, with TRBD1 matching 7 bases. Here the CDR3 DNA reads TGTGCCAGCAGTAGGGGACAGCACTACGAGCAGTACTTC. Its protein product is CASSRGQHYEQYF.